This T cell receptor (beta chain) was recovered during a study of cytomegalovirus exposure and HLA in healthy donors. A multiplex PCR was run with 60 Vbeta primers and 13 Jbeta primers. The table came from immunoSEQ multiplex PCR; TCRdb's copy has only in-frame clones and leaves some out. The repertoire includes around 180,000 clones, roughly four fifths of them detected once, and roughly 0.5% sits in the top ten. There are a few counts of this clone. CDR1 is SGHRS, CDR2 YFSETQ, per germline. The V and J ends lost 0 bases and 4 bases respectively, with 10 bases between them. This CDR3 is built from 14 residues.

Sequencing was carried out using PBMCs. The J gene is TRBJ1-1, the V gene TRBV5-1, with a tentative D call TRBD1 (6 bases). The receptor was derived from a woman in her fifties or sixties in good health and CMV-seronegative. The CDR3 DNA follows: TGCGCCAGCAGCTTGGAACAGGGATTCACTGAAGCTTTCTTT. Its translation: CASSLEQGFTEAFF.